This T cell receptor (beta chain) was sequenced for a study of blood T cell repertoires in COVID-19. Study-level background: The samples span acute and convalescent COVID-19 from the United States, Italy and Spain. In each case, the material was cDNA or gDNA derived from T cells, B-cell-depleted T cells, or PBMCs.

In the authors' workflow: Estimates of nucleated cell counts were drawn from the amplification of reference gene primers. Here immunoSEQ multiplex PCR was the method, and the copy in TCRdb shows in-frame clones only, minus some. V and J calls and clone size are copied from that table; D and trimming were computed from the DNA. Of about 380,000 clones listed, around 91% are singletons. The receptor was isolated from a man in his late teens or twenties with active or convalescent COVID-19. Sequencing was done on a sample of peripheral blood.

The CDR3 coding sequence is TGTGCCAGCAGCTTACCAGTGGGAGGTGAAAAACTGTTTTTT. Translating gives CASSLPVGGEKLFF. V is TRBV7-9 and J is TRBJ1-4; D not resolved. Germline values: CDR1 SEHNR, CDR2 FQNEAQ (reference sequence). Trimming cost V 2 bases and J 7 bases, with 11 bases left between them. The CDR3 loop spans 14 amino acids.